This entry features one TCR beta chain sequence. This receptor's antigen is unknown. No base qualities exist here, and no much larger clone lies one base off it. The data derive from a study of CD8 T cells in ankylosing spondylitis (TCRdb year 2017). In terms of the full investigation: T cell receptor beta repertoires were profiled in healthy donors and ankylosing spondylitis patients so that disease-linked TCR variants could be found. The full study cohort was made up of over 20 ankylosing spondylitis patients and 95 to 130 healthy donors. Peripheral blood samples were taken, and synovial fluid was additionally collected from ankylosing spondylitis patients.

Results the study describes overall, beyond this receptor: Some TCR beta motif variants had previously been reported in synovial fluid and blood of reactive arthritis patients, which suggested common disease-initiation mechanisms. In peripheral blood, the disease-linked clones were found at relatively low frequencies and had a CD8+ phenotype. The disease-linked clones were reported to be significantly enriched in matched synovial fluid samples from ankylosing spondylitis patients. Blood from ankylosing spondylitis patients appeared to be characterized by a TCR beta motif made up of eight highly homologous amino acid variants.

Instrument used: Illumina HiSeq 2500. TCR beta libraries were prepared by quantitative 5'-RACE with molecular barcodes. In the paper's pipeline: A new computational method, built on a probabilistic model of VDJ rearrangement, was used to identify disease-linked TCR variants. TCRdb handled the public reads itself, with Q25 trimming in fastp and clone calling in MiXCR, and kept productive beta chains. Under each unique CDR3 protein, matching rows form one entry showing the most common genes and DNA. TCRdb's processing, not the authors' own work, is the source of the V and J calls. A total of about 500,000 distinct CDR3 sequences appear in this sample, about 12% of them only once. The ten largest clonotypes hold under 7.5% of the sample. Cut back by 5 bases and 1 base, the V and J ends lie 17 bases apart. From its cysteine to its phenylalanine, the CDR3 spans 16 amino acids. Only the CDR3 region is kept as DNA, spanning 48 bases read in frame from base 1.

Recombination linked TRBV12-3 or TRBV12-4 to TRBJ1-2; TRBD1 might be the D gene, on 5 matching bases. This clonotype was sampled from a male donor with ankylosing spondylitis. The sequenced material came from blood, either unsorted or a sorted T cell fraction (not recorded which). The sequence in DNA is TGTGCCAGCAGTCTCCTCACAGGAGCAGATAACTATGGCTACACCTTC. Its protein product is CASSLLTGADNYGYTF.